The present T cell receptor (beta chain) was sequenced within a study of blood T cell repertoires in COVID-19. This clone occurred once. Other DNA sequences in this specimen translate into the identical CDR3. Sequencing used immunoSEQ multiplex PCR; TCRdb keeps in-frame clones, though not all of them. Here the sample spans some 490,000 clones, roughly nine tenths being singletons. The CDR3 consists of 14 residues. Germline CDR1 and CDR2: SGHRS and YFSETQ. V lost 0 bases, J lost 7 bases, and 8 bases lay in between. The sequence was obtained from a woman aged 55 to 70 who had recovered from COVID-19. The chain carries TRBV5-1 and TRBJ1-6; TRBD1 might be the D (5 bases). The sample was PBMCs or T cells enriched from blood (not recorded which). CDR3 in amino acids: CASSLGQPNSPLHF. The CDR3 coding sequence is TGCGCCAGCAGCTTGGGACAGCCCAATTCACCCCTCCACTTT.